One TCR beta chain is described in this entry. Its antigen is as yet unknown. These data belong to a study of T cells after yellow fever vaccination. Findings of the study overall: Most clones from primary vaccination were detected again post-booster (roughly 96% CD4, 88% CD8).

TCRdb re-called the 5' RACE reads through MiXCR, storing one row per CDR3 protein. The sample contains hundreds of thousands of distinct CDR3 sequences, around an eighth of which appear only once. The sequence was obtained from a man younger than 45 who received the YFV17D yellow fever vaccine. Sequenced here: PBMCs, sampled on the day of the yellow fever booster vaccination.

The CDR3 bases are TGCAGTGCTAGGGTCCGGCCCGCCGCCGGGGAGCTGTTTTTT. This translates into CSARVRPAAGELFF. The J gene is TRBJ2-2, the V gene TRBV20-1, with no clear D. The germline gives CDR1 DFQATT, CDR2 SNEGSKA (reference sequence). Trimming took off 3 bases at V and 6 bases at J, with 14 bases between the two ends. The CDR3 is made up of 14 amino acids.